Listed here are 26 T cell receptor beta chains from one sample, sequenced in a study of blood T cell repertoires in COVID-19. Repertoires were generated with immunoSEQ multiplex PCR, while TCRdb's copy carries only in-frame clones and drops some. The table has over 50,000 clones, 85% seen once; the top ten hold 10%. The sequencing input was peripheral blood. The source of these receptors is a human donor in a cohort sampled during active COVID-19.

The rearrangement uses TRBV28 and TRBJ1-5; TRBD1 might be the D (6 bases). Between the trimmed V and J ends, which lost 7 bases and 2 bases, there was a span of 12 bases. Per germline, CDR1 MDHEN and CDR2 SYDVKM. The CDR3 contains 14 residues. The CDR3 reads CASTQGRGNQPQHF. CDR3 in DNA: TGTGCCAGCACCCAGGGGAGGGGCAATCAGCCCCAGCATTTT.

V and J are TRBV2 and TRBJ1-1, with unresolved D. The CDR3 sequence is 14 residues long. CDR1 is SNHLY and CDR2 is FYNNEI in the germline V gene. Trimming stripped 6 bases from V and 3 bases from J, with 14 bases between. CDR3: CASRPRGAYTEAFF. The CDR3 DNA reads TGTGCCAGCAGACCCCGGGGAGCGTACACTGAAGCTTTCTTT.

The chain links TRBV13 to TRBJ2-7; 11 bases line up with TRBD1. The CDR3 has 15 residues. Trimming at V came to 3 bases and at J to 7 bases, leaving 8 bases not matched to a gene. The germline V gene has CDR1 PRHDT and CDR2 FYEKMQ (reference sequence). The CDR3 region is CASSFRDRGSREQYF. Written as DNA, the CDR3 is TGTGCCAGCAGCTTCCGGGACAGGGGGTCAAGGGAGCAGTACTTC. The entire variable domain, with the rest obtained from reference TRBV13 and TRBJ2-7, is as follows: AAGVIQSPRHLIKEKRETATLKCYPIPRHDTVYWYQQGPGQDPQFLISFYEKMQSDKGSIPDRFSAQQFSDYHSELNMSSLELGDSALYFCASSFRDRGSREQYFGPGTRLTVT.

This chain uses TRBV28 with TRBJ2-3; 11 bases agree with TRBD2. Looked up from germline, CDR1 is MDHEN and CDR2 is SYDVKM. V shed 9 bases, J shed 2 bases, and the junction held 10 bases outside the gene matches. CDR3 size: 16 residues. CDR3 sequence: CASAGLAVLLTDTQYF. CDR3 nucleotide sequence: TGTGCCAGTGCGGGACTAGCGGTATTACTCACAGATACGCAGTATTTT. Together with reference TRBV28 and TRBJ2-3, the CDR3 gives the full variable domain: DVKVTQSSRYLVKRTGEKVFLECVQDMDHENMFWYRQDPGLGLRLIYFSYDVKMKEKGDIPEGYSVSREKKERFSLILESASTNQTSMYLCASAGLAVLLTDTQYFGPGTRLTVL.

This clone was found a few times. Written as DNA, the CDR3 is TGTGCCAGCAGCTTGTCGCAGGGGAGTAGGGACTATGGCTACACCTTC. It is translated as CASSLSQGSRDYGYTF. The J gene is TRBJ1-2, the V gene TRBV5-4; TRBD1 is a possible D gene (6 bases). Trimming stripped 1 base from V and 3 bases from J, with 16 bases between. The CDR3 is 16 residues long. The germline V gene encodes CDR1 SGHNT and CDR2 YYREEE (reference sequence). The full variable domain, in which reference TRBV5-4 and TRBJ1-2 provide the parts outside the CDR3, is ETGVTQSPTHLIKTRGQQVTLRCSSQSGHNTVSWYQQALGQGPQFIFQYYREEENGRGNFPPRFSGLQFPNYSSELNVNALELDDSALYLCASSLSQGSRDYGYTFGSGTRLTVV.

This CDR3 is CASSPGTSGTDTQYF. CDR3 in DNA: TGTGCCAGCAGCCCCGGGACTAGCGGCACAGATACGCAGTATTTT. The gene calls are TRBV11-3 and TRBJ2-3; the match to TRBD2 covers 10 bases. Germline CDR1 and CDR2: SGHNT and YENEEA. V lost 5 bases, J lost 1 base, and 3 bases stayed unmatched. The CDR3 length is 15 residues. The entire variable domain, with the rest obtained from reference TRBV11-3 and TRBJ2-3, is as follows: EAGVVQSPRYKIIEKKQPVAFWCNPISGHNTLYWYLQNLGQGPELLIRYENEEAVDDSQLPKDRFSAERLKGVDSTLKIQPAELGDSAVYLCASSPGTSGTDTQYFGPGTRLTVL.

The CDR3 nucleotides are TGTGCCAGCAGCTTAGACAGGGGGCCGGGCTACGAGCAGTACTTC. Translation: CASSLDRGPGYEQYF. The chain joins TRBV11-3 to TRBJ2-7; 8 nucleotides match TRBD1. The CDR3 runs 15 residues. The germline V gene encodes CDR1 SGHNT and CDR2 YENEEA. V was pared by 0 bases and J by 3 bases, with 4 bases of the junction left unmatched. Drawing the rest from reference TRBV11-3 and TRBJ2-7, the complete variable domain is EAGVVQSPRYKIIEKKQPVAFWCNPISGHNTLYWYLQNLGQGPELLIRYENEEAVDDSQLPKDRFSAERLKGVDSTLKIQPAELGDSAVYLCASSLDRGPGYEQYFGPGTRLTVT.

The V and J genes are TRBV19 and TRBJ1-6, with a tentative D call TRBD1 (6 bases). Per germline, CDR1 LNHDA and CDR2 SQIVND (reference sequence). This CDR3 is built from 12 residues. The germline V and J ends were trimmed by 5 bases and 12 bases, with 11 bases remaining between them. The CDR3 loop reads CASSEDRRPLHF. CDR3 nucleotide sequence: TGTGCCAGTAGTGAGGACAGAAGACCCCTCCACTTT.

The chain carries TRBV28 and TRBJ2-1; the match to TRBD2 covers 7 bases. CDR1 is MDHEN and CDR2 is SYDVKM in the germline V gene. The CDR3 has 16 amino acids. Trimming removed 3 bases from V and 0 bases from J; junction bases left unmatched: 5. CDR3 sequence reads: CASSLSGLNSYNEQFF. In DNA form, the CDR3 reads TGTGCCAGCAGTTTGTCGGGACTAAACTCCTACAATGAGCAGTTCTTC.

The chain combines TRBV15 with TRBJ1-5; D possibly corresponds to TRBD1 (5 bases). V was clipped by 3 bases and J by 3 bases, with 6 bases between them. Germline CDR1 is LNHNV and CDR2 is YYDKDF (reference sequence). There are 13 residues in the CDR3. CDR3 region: CATSRDNNQPQHF. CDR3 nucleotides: TGTGCCACCAGCAGGGACAACAATCAGCCCCAGCATTTT.

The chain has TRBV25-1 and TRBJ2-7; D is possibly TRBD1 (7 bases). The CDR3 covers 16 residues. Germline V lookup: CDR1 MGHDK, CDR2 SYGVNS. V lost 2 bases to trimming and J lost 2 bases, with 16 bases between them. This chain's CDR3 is CASSETARGVPYEQYF. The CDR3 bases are TGTGCCAGCAGTGAAACCGCCAGGGGGGTACCCTACGAGCAGTACTTC.

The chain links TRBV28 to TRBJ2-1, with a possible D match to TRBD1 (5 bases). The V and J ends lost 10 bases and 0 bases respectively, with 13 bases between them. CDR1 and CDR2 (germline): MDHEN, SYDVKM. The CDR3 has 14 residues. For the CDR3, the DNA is TGTGCCACCCGCAAGGGGTCCTCCTACAATGAGCAGTTCTTC. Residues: CATRKGSSYNEQFF.

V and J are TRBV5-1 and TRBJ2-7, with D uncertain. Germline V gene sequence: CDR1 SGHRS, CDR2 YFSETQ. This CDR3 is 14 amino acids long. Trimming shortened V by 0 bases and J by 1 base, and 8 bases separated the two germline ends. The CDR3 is CASSLGDESYEQYF. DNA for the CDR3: TGCGCCAGCAGCTTGGGAGATGAGTCCTACGAGCAGTACTTC.

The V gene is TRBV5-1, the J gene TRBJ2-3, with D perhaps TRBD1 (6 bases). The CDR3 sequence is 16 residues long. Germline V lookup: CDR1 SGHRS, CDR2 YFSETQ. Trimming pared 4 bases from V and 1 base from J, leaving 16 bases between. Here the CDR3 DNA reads TGCGCCAGCAGCAAGGAGTGGGGGCAAGGCACAGATACGCAGTATTTT. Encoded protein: CASSKEWGQGTDTQYF.

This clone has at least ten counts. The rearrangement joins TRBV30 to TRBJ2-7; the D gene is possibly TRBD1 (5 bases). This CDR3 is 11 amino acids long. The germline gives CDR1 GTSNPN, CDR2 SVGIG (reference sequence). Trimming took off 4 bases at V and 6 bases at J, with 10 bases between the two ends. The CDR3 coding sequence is TGTGCCTGGACCTGGGGCGGCGAGCAGTACTTC. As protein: CAWTWGGEQYF.

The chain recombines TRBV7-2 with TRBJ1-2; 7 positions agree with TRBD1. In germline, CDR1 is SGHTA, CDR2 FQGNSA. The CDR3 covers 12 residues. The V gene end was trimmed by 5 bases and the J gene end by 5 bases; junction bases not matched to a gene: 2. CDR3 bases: TGTGCCAGCAGCCGACAGGGTTATGGCTACACCTTC. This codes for CASSRQGYGYTF. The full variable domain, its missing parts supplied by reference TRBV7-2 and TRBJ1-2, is GAGVSQSPSNKVTEKGKDVELRCDPISGHTALYWYRQSLGQGLEFLIYFQGNSAPDKSGLPSDRFSAERTGGSVSTLTIQRTQQEDSAVYLCASSRQGYGYTFGSGTRLTVV.

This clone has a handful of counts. The CDR3 protein is CSVSLVDRAEVERVPRDTQYF. The CDR3 region has the DNA TGCAGCGTAAGCCTGGTGGACAGGGCAGAGGTGGAGCGGGTCCCACGAGATACGCAGTATTTT. The rearrangement uses TRBV29-1 and TRBJ2-3; 8 bases match TRBD1. V was pared by 6 bases and J by 5 bases, with 31 bases of the junction left unmatched. CDR3 size: 21 residues. Germline CDR1 is SQVTM and CDR2 is ANQGSEA.

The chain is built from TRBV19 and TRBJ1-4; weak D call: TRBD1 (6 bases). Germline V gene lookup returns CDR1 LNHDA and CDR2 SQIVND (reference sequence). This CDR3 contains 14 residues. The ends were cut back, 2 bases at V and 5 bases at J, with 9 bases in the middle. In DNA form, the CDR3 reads TGTGCCAGTAGTATAAGGGACACAAATGAAAAACTGTTTTTT. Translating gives CASSIRDTNEKLFF.

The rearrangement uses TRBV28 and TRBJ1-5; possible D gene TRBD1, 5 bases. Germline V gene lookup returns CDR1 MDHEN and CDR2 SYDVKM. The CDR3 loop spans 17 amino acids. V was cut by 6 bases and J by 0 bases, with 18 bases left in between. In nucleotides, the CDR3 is TGTGCCAGCAGATCTCGGACACAAACGTTTAGCAATCAGCCCCAGCATTTT. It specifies CASRSRTQTFSNQPQHF.

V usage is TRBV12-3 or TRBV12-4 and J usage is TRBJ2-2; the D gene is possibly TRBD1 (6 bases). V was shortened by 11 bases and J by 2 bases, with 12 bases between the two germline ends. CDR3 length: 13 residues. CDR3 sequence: CADEDSNTGELFF. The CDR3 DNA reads TGTGCCGACGAGGACAGCAACACCGGGGAGCTGTTTTTT.

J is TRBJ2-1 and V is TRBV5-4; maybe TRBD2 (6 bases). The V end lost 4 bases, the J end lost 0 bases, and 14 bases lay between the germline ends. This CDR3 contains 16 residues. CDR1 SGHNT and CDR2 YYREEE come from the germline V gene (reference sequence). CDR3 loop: CASSLYSGSSYNEQFF. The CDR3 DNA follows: TGTGCCAGCAGCCTATATAGCGGAAGCTCCTACAATGAGCAGTTCTTC.

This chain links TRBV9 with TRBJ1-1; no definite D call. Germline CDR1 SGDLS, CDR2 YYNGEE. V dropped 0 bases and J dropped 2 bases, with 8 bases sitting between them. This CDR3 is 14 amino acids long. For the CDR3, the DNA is TGTGCCAGCAGCGTAGACAGCGGTAACACTGAAGCTTTCTTT. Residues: CASSVDSGNTEAFF.

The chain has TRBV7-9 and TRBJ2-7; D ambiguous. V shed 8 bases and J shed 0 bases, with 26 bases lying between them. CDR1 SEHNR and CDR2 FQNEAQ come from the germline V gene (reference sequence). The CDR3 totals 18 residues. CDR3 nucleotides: TGTGCCAGCTTTCGTTCGGGTGACCCCCTGCTAAGCTCCTACGAGCAGTACTTC. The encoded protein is CASFRSGDPLLSSYEQYF.

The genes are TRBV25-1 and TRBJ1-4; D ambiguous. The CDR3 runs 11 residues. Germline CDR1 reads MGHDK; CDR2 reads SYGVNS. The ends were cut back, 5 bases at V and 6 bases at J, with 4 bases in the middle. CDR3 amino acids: CASSLYEKLFF. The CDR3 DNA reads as TGTGCCAGCAGTCTCTATGAAAAACTGTTTTTT.

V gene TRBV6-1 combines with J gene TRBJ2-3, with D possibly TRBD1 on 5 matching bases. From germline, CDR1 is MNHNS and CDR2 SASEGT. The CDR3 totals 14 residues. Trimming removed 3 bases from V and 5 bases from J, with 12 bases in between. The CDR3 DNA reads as TGTGCCAGCAGTGAGGGGCGGTATAAAGATACGCAGTATTTT. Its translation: CASSEGRYKDTQYF.

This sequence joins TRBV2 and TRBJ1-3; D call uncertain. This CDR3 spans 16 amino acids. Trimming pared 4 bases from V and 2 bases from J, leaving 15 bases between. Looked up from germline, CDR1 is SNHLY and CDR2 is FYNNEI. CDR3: CASSGLGVVAGNTIYF. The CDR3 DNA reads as TGTGCCAGCAGTGGCCTCGGGGTGGTAGCTGGAAACACCATATATTTT.